This TCR beta chain was obtained from a study of control samples from healthy donors and cancer patients. Sequenced by immunoSEQ multiplex PCR; TCRdb stores in-frame clones only, minus some. The sample consists of around 50,000 clones, about 86% of them appearing once. This CDR3 is 15 amino acids long. V lost 1 base, J lost 0 bases, and 7 bases lay in between. Germline-derived CDR1 and CDR2 are SGHTA and FQGNSA. The chain employs TRBV7-2 and TRBJ1-5, with D unresolved. Sequencing was performed on PBMCs. The sequence came from a woman aged 45-60 years with lung cancer. The CDR3 DNA reads as TGTGCCAGCAGCTTAGTGGTAGATAGCAATCAGCCCCAGCATTTT. Translation gives CASSLVVDSNQPQHF.